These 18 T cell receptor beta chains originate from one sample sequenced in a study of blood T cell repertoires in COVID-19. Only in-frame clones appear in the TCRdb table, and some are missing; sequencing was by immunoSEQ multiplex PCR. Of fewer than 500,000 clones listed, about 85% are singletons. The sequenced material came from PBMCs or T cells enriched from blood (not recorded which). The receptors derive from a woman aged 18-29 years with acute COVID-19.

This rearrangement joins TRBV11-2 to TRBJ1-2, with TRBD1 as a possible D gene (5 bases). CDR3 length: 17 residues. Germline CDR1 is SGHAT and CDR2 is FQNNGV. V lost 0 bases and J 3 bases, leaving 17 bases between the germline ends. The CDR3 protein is CASSLDQVGLRHYGYTF. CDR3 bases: TGTGCCAGCAGCTTAGATCAAGTGGGACTCCGACACTATGGCTACACCTTC.

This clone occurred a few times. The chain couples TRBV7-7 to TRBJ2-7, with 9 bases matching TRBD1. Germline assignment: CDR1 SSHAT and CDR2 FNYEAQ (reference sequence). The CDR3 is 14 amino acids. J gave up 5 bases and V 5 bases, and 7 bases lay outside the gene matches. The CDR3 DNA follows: TGTGCCAGCAGCGCCGGGACAGGGCTAGACGAGCAGTACTTC. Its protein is CASSAGTGLDEQYF.

The CDR3 coding sequence is TGTGCCAGCAGCTCCTTTCCGGACACCTACGAGCAGTACTTC. It encodes CASSSFPDTYEQYF. The chain employs TRBV7-2 and TRBJ2-7; D is possibly TRBD1 (5 bases). This CDR3 region has 14 residues. The ends were cut back, 4 bases at V and 2 bases at J, with 12 bases in the middle. The germline V gene encodes CDR1 SGHTA and CDR2 FQGNSA.

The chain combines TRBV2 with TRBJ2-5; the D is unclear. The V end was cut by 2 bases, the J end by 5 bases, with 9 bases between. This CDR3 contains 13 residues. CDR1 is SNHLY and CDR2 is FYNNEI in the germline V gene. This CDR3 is CASSERFRETQYF. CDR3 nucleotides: TGTGCCAGCAGTGAACGTTTTCGGGAGACCCAGTACTTC.

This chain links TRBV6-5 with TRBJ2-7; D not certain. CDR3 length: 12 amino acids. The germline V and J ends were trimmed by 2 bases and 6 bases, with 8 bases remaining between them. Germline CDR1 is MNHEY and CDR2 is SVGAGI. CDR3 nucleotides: TGTGCCAGCAGTTACCGGTCGGTCGAGCAGTACTTC. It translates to CASSYRSVEQYF.

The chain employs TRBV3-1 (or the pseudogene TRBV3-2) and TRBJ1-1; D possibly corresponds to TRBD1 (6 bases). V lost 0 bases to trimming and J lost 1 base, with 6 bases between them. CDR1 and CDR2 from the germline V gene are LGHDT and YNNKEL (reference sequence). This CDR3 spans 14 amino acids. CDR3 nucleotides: TGTGCCAGCAGCCAAGAACAGGGGAACACTGAAGCTTTCTTT. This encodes CASSQEQGNTEAFF.

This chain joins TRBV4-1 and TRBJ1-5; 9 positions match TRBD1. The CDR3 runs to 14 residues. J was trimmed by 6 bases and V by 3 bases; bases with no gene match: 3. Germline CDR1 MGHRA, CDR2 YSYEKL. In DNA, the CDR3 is TGCGCCAGCAGCCAGGGACAGGGTCGTCAGCCCCAGCATTTT. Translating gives CASSQGQGRQPQHF.

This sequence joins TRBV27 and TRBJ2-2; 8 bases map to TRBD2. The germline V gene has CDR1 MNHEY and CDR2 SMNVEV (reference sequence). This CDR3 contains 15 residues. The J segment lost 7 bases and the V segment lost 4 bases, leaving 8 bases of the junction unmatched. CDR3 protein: CASSWRGVTVGELFF. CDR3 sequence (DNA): TGTGCCAGCAGTTGGCGGGGGGTGACGGTCGGGGAGCTGTTTTTT.

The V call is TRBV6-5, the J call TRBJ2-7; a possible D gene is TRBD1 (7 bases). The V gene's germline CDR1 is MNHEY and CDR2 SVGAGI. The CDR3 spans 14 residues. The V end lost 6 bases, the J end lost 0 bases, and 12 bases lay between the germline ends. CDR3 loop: CASSAQGGSYEQYF. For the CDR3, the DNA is TGTGCCAGCAGCGCGCAGGGGGGCTCCTACGAGCAGTACTTC.

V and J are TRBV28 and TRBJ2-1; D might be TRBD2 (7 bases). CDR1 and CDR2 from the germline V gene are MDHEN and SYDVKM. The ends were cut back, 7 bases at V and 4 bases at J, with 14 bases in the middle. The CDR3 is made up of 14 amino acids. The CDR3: CASTLGGDYNEQFF. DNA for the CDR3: TGTGCCAGCACCTTAGGGGGGGATTACAATGAGCAGTTCTTC.

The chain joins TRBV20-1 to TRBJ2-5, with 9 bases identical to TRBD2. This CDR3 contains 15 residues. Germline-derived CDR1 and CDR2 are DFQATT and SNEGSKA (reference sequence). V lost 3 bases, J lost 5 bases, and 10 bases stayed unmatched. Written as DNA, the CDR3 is TGCAGTGCTAGTAGGCCAGCGGGGGGCCGGGAGACCCAGTACTTC. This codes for CSASRPAGGRETQYF.

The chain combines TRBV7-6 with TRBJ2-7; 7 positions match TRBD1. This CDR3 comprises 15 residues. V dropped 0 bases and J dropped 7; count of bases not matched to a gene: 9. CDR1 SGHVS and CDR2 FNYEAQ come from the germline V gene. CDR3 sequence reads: CASSLAPEGAGEQYF. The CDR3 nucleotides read TGTGCCAGCAGCTTAGCCCCCGAGGGGGCTGGGGAGCAGTACTTC.

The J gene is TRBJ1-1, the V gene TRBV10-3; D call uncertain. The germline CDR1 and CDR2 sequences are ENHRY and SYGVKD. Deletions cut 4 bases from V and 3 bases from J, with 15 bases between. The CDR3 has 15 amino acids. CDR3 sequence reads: CAISGRGTVHTEAFF. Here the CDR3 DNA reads TGTGCCATCAGTGGTCGGGGAACTGTCCACACTGAAGCTTTCTTT.

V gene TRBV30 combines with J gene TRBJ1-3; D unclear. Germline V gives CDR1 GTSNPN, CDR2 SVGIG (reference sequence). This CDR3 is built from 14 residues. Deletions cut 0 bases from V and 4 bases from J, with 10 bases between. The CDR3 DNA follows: TGTGCCTGGAGTGTACGGGGAAAAGGAAACACCATATATTTT. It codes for CAWSVRGKGNTIYF.

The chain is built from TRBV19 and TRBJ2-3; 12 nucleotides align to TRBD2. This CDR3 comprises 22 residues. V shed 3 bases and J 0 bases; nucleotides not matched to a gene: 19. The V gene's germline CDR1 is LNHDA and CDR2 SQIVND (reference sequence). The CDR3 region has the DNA TGTGCCAGTAGTATCGCCTGTCCCCTACTAGCGGGAGGCGACAGAAGCACAGATACGCAGTATTTT. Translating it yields CASSIACPLLAGGDRSTDTQYF.

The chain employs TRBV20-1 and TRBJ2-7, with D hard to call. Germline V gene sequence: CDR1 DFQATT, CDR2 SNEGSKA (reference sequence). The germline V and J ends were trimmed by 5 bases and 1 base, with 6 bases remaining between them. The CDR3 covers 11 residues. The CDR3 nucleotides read TGCAGTGCTCTTCTATCCTACGAGCAGTACTTC. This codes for CSALLSYEQYF.

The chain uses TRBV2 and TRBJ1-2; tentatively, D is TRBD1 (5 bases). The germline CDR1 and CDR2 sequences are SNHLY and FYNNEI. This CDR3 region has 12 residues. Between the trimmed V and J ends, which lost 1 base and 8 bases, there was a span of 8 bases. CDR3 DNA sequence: TGTGCCAGCAGTGAAGAGGGGTTAGGCTACACCTTC. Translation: CASSEEGLGYTF.

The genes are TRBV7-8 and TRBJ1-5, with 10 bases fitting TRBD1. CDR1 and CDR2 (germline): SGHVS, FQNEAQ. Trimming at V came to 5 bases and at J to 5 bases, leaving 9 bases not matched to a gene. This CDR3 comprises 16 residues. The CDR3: CASSGRRDRGYQPQHF. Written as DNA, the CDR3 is TGTGCCAGCAGCGGACGCCGGGACAGGGGATATCAGCCCCAGCATTTT. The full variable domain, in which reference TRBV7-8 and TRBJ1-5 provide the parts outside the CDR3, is GAGVSQSPRYKVAKRGQDVALRCDPISGHVSLFWYQQALGQGPEFLTYFQNEAQLDKSGLPSDRFFAERPEGSVSTLKIQRTQQEDSAVYLCASSGRRDRGYQPQHFGDGTRLSIL.